Described below is a single TCR beta chain sequence and its context. The CDR3 runs 13 residues. Trimming stripped 3 bases from V and 11 bases from J, with 19 bases between. Per the germline V gene, CDR1 is GTSNPN and CDR2 is SVGIG (reference sequence). The sample belongs to a study of CD8 T cells in Susac syndrome. When the RNA was reverse transcribed, random hexamers were used with an input of about 0.5 to 1 ug. MiXCR was run by TCRdb on the immunoSEQ multiplex PCR reads, yielding one entry per CDR3 protein. The repertoire includes about 190,000 distinct CDR3 sequences, approximately 94% of them detected once, and more than 0.08% sits in the top ten.

This receptor was taken from a human donor with Susac syndrome. Source material: CD4+ T cells from PBMCs. This rearrangement joins TRBV30 to TRBJ1-2; D remains unclear. This CDR3 reads CAWRPGASGAYTF. CDR3 DNA sequence: TGTGCCTGGAGACCCGGAGCATCGGGAGCTTACACCTTC.